Below, one T cell receptor beta chain is given with its context. Its antigen is not identified. Those with chemo-refractory metastatic non-small-cell lung cancer were treated with focal radiation combined with CTLA-4 blockade using ipilimumab. The data belong to a study of radiotherapy plus CTLA-4 blockade in lung cancer. Looking at the study overall: There were objective responses in 18% of patients, and 31% had disease control. Study-wide points: How blood T cell clones changed early, along with interferon-beta, reportedly forecast response best.

Only in-frame clones appear in the TCRdb table, and some are missing; sequencing was by immunoSEQ multiplex PCR. The sample carries under 65,000 clones, approximately 80% recorded once. CDR3 size: 14 residues. Germline values: CDR1 MNHNS, CDR2 SASEGT. The trim removed 5 bases at V and 3 bases at J, leaving 4 bases unmatched. Sequencing was performed on peripheral blood, taken from a patient treated with radiotherapy plus ipilimumab. The clonotype comes from a human donor with non-small cell lung cancer whose response to radiotherapy plus ipilimumab could not be evaluated. V gene TRBV6-1 combines with J gene TRBJ2-3; 8 nucleotides align to TRBD2. This chain's CDR3 is CASSREGGTDTQYF. CDR3 nucleotide sequence: TGTGCCAGCAGTCGGGAGGGGGGGACAGATACGCAGTATTTT.